Following are 26 T cell receptor beta chains from one sample sequenced in a study of molecular identifiers for immune sequencing clone quantification. Each CDR3 protein gets one entry after TCRdb re-called the PCR reads with MiXCR. This table has 250,000 to 350,000 distinct CDR3 sequences, about 21% appearing once. The sequencing input was naive CD8+ T cells from blood, with Jurkat cell RNA spiked in. Subset defined: FACS-sorted CD8+CD4-CCR7+CD45RA+ naive T cells. The receptor source for this set is a human donor in good health. Some libraries in this study had Jurkat cell RNA spiked in.

This clonotype has at least ten counts. This chain links TRBV7-2 with TRBJ2-3; 9 bases match TRBD2. Germline values: CDR1 SGHTA, CDR2 FQGNSA. J lost 2 bases, V lost 6 bases, and 15 bases had no gene match. The CDR3 covers 18 residues. CDR3 in DNA: TGTGCCAGCAGTTTGATTTGGGCATTAGCGGGGGTCACAGATACGCAGTATTTT. Its translation is CASSLIWALAGVTDTQYF.

Of note for this clonotype: A much bigger clone sits one base away, suggesting this may be a read error. This chain links TRBV6-1 with TRBJ2-1; D is uncertain. Per germline, CDR1 MNHNS and CDR2 SASEGT. The CDR3 loop spans 13 amino acids. V gave up 10 bases and J gave up 6 bases, with 16 bases separating them. The CDR3 DNA reads TGTGCCATCCTACAGACGACCTGCAATGAGCAGTTCTTC. It encodes CAILQTTCNEQFF.

This clonotype was seen only once. A read error is possible here, since a much larger clone lies one base away. V and J are TRBV29-1 and TRBJ1-3, with D uncertain. There are 14 residues in the CDR3. From germline, CDR1 is SQVTM and CDR2 ANQGSEA. Trimming removed 0 bases at V and 4 bases at J, with 10 bases between. The CDR3, as DNA: TGCAGCGTTGAAGACACCGGACCGGGAAACACCATATATTTT. Translated, it gives CSVEDTGPGNTIYF.

The table lists this clonotype with a count of one. This clone may be a read error of a much larger clone one base away. V is TRBV7-9 and J is TRBJ2-7; D not resolved. The CDR3 totals 13 residues. Germline V gene data show CDR1 as SEHNR and CDR2 as FQNEAQ (reference sequence). The CDR3 reads CASMGPPYYDQYF. DNA of the CDR3: TGTGCCAGCATGGGCCCCCCTTACTACGACCAGTACTTC.

This clonotype was observed many times. The chain combines TRBV5-1 with TRBJ2-1; TRBD1 is a possible D gene (5 bases). Germline assignment: CDR1 SGHRS and CDR2 YFSETQ. The CDR3 has 15 residues. V was pared by 0 bases and J by 9 bases, with 16 bases between. In DNA, the CDR3 is TGCGCCAGCAGCTTGGCCGCAGGGCCCCCTTCTGAGCAGTTCTTC. It codes for CASSLAAGPPSEQFF.

This clonotype was picked up a small number of times. V usage is TRBV19 and J usage is TRBJ2-1, with D hard to call. Germline CDR1 is LNHDA and CDR2 is SQIVND (reference sequence). The CDR3 totals 14 residues. Trimming pared 3 bases from V and 4 bases from J, leaving 10 bases between. CDR3 region: CASSIIVPYNEQFF. In nucleotides, the CDR3 is TGTGCCAGTAGTATTATAGTGCCTTACAATGAGCAGTTCTTC.

The chain has TRBV10-3 and TRBJ1-1; D remains ambiguous. Per germline, CDR1 ENHRY and CDR2 SYGVKD. CDR3 length: 12 amino acids. Trimming shortened V by 3 bases and J by 3 bases, and 5 bases separated the two germline ends. CDR3 nucleotides: TGTGCCATCAGTGATCAGTACACTGAAGCTTTCTTT. It specifies CAISDQYTEAFF.

This clonotype was detected only a few times. The V and J genes are TRBV27 and TRBJ2-7; D is possibly TRBD2 (6 bases). Germline-derived CDR1 and CDR2 are MNHEY and SMNVEV (reference sequence). V was clipped by 6 bases and J by 5 bases, with 14 bases between them. The CDR3 contains 13 residues. The CDR3 sequence: CASRSRETNEQYF. The DNA of the CDR3 is TGTGCCAGCAGAAGTCGGGAGACCAACGAGCAGTACTTC.

The rearrangement joins TRBV7-6 to TRBJ2-5; 12 bases fit TRBD2. This CDR3 contains 18 residues. Germline V gives CDR1 SGHVS, CDR2 FNYEAQ. V was pared by 1 base and J by 3 bases, with 9 bases of the junction left unmatched. The chain's CDR3 is CASSLVPSLAGGEETQYF. In DNA form, the CDR3 reads TGTGCCAGCAGCTTAGTTCCGAGTCTAGCGGGGGGGGAAGAGACCCAGTACTTC.

This chain connects TRBV20-1 to TRBJ2-3, with 15 bases lining up with TRBD2. The CDR3 spans 15 residues. Germline V lookup: CDR1 DFQATT, CDR2 SNEGSKA (reference sequence). The J segment lost 6 bases and the V segment lost 6 bases, leaving 7 bases of the junction unmatched. The CDR3 is CSAGTSGGPTDTQYF. The CDR3 DNA reads TGCAGTGCGGGGACTAGCGGGGGGCCTACGGATACGCAGTATTTT.

This clonotype occurred many times. The J gene is TRBJ2-7, the V gene TRBV7-2, with TRBD2 matching 14 bases. The CDR3 has 19 residues. The germline V gene encodes CDR1 SGHTA and CDR2 FQGNSA. J was trimmed by 2 bases and V by 5 bases; bases with no gene match: 14. The CDR3 spells CASSPEGTSGGPNPYEQYF. The DNA for the CDR3 is TGTGCCAGCAGCCCAGAGGGGACTAGCGGGGGCCCGAACCCCTACGAGCAGTACTTC. The complete variable domain, with remaining parts taken from reference TRBV7-2 and TRBJ2-7, reads GAGVSQSPSNKVTEKGKDVELRCDPISGHTALYWYRQSLGQGLEFLIYFQGNSAPDKSGLPSDRFSAERTGGSVSTLTIQRTQQEDSAVYLCASSPEGTSGGPNPYEQYFGPGTRLTVT.

This clonotype was counted ten times or more. This chain joins TRBV30 and TRBJ2-2; possibly TRBD2 for D (5 bases). The CDR3 length is 15 residues. The ends were cut back, 2 bases at V and 3 bases at J, with 13 bases in the middle. Germline V gene lookup returns CDR1 GTSNPN and CDR2 SVGIG (reference sequence). The CDR3 loop reads CAWSRGIPDTGELFF. CDR3 sequence (DNA): TGTGCCTGGAGTAGAGGGATTCCGGACACCGGGGAGCTGTTTTTT.

The sample holds many counts of this clonotype. The chain joins TRBV12-3 or TRBV12-4 to TRBJ2-1; 8 bases are a match to TRBD2. V shed 3 bases and J 10 bases; nucleotides not matched to a gene: 8. This CDR3 spans 14 amino acids. The CDR3 sequence: CASSFYGRAREQFF. CDR3 nucleotides: TGTGCCAGCAGTTTTTACGGGAGGGCCCGAGAGCAGTTCTTC.

This clonotype was recorded at least ten times. The chain links TRBV7-6 to TRBJ2-1; D unclear. Trimming pared 1 base from V and 1 base from J, leaving 5 bases between. This CDR3 contains 14 residues. Germline loops: CDR1 SGHVS, CDR2 FNYEAQ. This CDR3 reads CASSLEGSYNEQFF. The CDR3 DNA sequence: TGTGCCAGCAGCTTAGAAGGTTCCTACAATGAGCAGTTCTTC.

This clonotype has a count of ten or more. J is TRBJ2-1 and V is TRBV7-6; D not resolved. The CDR3 is made up of 13 amino acids. With 1 base removed from V and 8 bases from J, the gap between germline ends came to 9 bases. The V gene's germline CDR1 is SGHVS and CDR2 FNYEAQ. Here the CDR3 DNA reads TGTGCCAGCAGCTTAGGACCTTCGGATGAGCAGTTCTTC. Encoded protein: CASSLGPSDEQFF.

This clonotype showed up just a few times. The chain combines TRBV27 with TRBJ2-2, with 15 bases fitting TRBD2. The germline CDR1 and CDR2 sequences are MNHEY and SMNVEV (reference sequence). J lost 4 bases, V lost 5 bases, and 11 bases had no gene match. This CDR3 has 19 amino acids. CDR3 DNA: TGTGCCAGCAGTCCATGGACTAGCGGGGGGGCCCTTCCCACCGGGGAGCTGTTTTTT. Translating it yields CASSPWTSGGALPTGELFF.

As concerns this clonotype: Since a much larger clone is just one base distant, this may be a read error. The chain couples TRBV29-1 to TRBJ2-3; TRBD2 aligns across 10 bases. This CDR3 is 14 amino acids long. CDR1 and CDR2 (germline): SQVTM, ANQGSEA. V lost 7 bases to trimming and J lost 2 bases; unmatched junction nucleotides: 6. In DNA form, the CDR3 reads TGCAGCGAGGTCACTAGCGGGATCACAGATACGCAGTATTTT. It specifies CSEVTSGITDTQYF.

V and J are TRBV7-9 and TRBJ2-3; TRBD2 aligns across 10 bases. The CDR3 is 20 amino acids. J was trimmed by 2 bases and V by 5 bases; bases with no gene match: 19. From germline, CDR1 is SEHNR and CDR2 FQNEAQ (reference sequence). The CDR3 nucleotides read TGTGCCAGCAGCATACGACTAGCGGGCGCCTCGGGCCCACTCACAGATACGCAGTATTTT. It is translated as CASSIRLAGASGPLTDTQYF. The full variable domain, rest sourced from reference TRBV7-9 and TRBJ2-3, is DTGVSQNPRHKITKRGQNVTFRCDPISEHNRLYWYRQTLGQGPEFLTYFQNEAQLEKSRLLSDRFSAERPKGSFSTLEIQRTEQGDSAMYLCASSIRLAGASGPLTDTQYFGPGTRLTVL.

This clonotype has a count of ten or more. The chain recombines TRBV9 with TRBJ2-3; D might be TRBD2 (6 bases). From germline, CDR1 is SGDLS and CDR2 YYNGEE. V shed 1 base and J shed 2 bases, with 14 bases lying between them. The CDR3 is made up of 16 amino acids. DNA of the CDR3: TGTGCCAGCAGCGTATCAAACGGGAGCCCCACAGATACGCAGTATTTT. Its translation is CASSVSNGSPTDTQYF.

With respect to this clonotype: The germline gene is not matched at one end of the junction; a read error may be the cause. This rearrangement joins TRBV3-1 to TRBJ1-2, with D possibly matching TRBD1 (5 bases). Germline values: CDR1 LGHDT, CDR2 YNNKEL (reference sequence). The CDR3 consists of 17 residues. CDR3 DNA: TGTGCCAGCAGCCAAGTAGATGACATGCGGGGCTCCGATGGCTACGCCTTC. Translation gives CASSQVDDMRGSDGYAF.

This clonotype was picked up a small number of times. The chain links TRBV10-3 to TRBJ2-7; D perhaps matches TRBD1 (6 bases). Germline V gives CDR1 ENHRY, CDR2 SYGVKD. The CDR3 loop spans 15 amino acids. V lost 4 bases and J 0 bases, leaving 13 bases between the germline ends. CDR3 in DNA: TGTGCCATCAGTGTGAAGGGGACACCCTCCTACGAGCAGTACTTC. As protein: CAISVKGTPSYEQYF.

This chain links TRBV29-1 with TRBJ2-1, with 8 positions matching TRBD1. V shed 0 bases, J shed 6 bases, and the junction held 7 bases outside the gene matches. Looked up from germline, CDR1 is SQVTM and CDR2 is ANQGSEA. The CDR3 extends over 15 amino acids. This CDR3 reads CSVEEGRGRPNEQFF. DNA for the CDR3: TGCAGCGTTGAAGAGGGCAGGGGGCGCCCCAATGAGCAGTTCTTC.

The chain has TRBV12-3 or TRBV12-4 and TRBJ2-1, with TRBD2 matching over 13 bases. CDR3 length equals 16 residues. With V trimmed by 6 bases and J by 9 bases, 11 bases remained unmatched. CDR3 DNA: TGTGCCAGCAGACCGATACTAGCGGGAGGGCGGGGTGAGCAGTTCTTC. It translates to CASRPILAGGRGEQFF.

This clonotype has a count of ten or more. The chain couples TRBV29-1 to TRBJ1-2; a weak D match, TRBD1 (6 bases). Between the trimmed V and J ends, which lost 7 bases and 0 bases, there was a span of 24 bases. The CDR3 has 17 amino acids. Per the germline V gene, CDR1 is SQVTM and CDR2 is ANQGSEA. The CDR3 coding sequence is TGCAGCGCCGTCGACCTAGGACAGACAAAGACTAACTATGGCTACACCTTC. It codes for CSAVDLGQTKTNYGYTF.

This clonotype was seen only once. Possible read error: a much larger clone is one base away. The genes are TRBV5-5 and TRBJ1-2; no clear D gene. The CDR3 is 15 residues long. CDR1 is SGHKS, CDR2 YYEKEE, per germline (reference sequence). CDR3 protein: CASSLTASINYGYAF. The CDR3 DNA follows: TGTGCCAGCAGCTTGACAGCGAGTATTAACTATGGCTACGCCTTC.

Only a few counts were recorded for this clonotype. The chain combines TRBV7-9 with TRBJ2-4, with D perhaps given as TRBD1 or TRBD2 (5 bases each). Germline V lookup: CDR1 SEHNR, CDR2 FQNEAQ (reference sequence). The V end lost 5 bases, the J end lost 13 bases, and 21 bases lay between the germline ends. CDR3 size: 14 residues. The CDR3 DNA is TGTGCCAGCAGCCCGCCCAGGGCCGGGAATGAGCAGTACTTC. Its translation: CASSPPRAGNEQYF.